The rows below give T cell receptor beta chains drawn from one sample of a study of blood T cell repertoires in COVID-19. Sequencing used immunoSEQ multiplex PCR; TCRdb keeps in-frame clones, though not all of them. The sample yields approximately 90,000 clones, about 79% seen once. Sequencing was performed on peripheral blood. The receptors originated from a man aged 60 to 69 with acute or convalescent COVID-19. CDR3s include the opening cysteine and the closing phenylalanine or tryptophan. Fields, in order: J gene, V gene, CDR3 protein.

J gene: TRBJ1-3; V gene: TRBV9; CDR3 protein: CASSRDYSGNTIYF
J gene: TRBJ1-1; V gene: TRBV5-4; CDR3 protein: CASSTGQENTEAFF
J gene: TRBJ1-6; V gene: TRBV28; CDR3 protein: CASSSTISRDSQLGTLHF
J gene: TRBJ1-5; V gene: TRBV30; CDR3 protein: CAWSAYRENQPQHF
J gene: TRBJ1-2; V gene: TRBV27; CDR3 protein: CASRNVDRGGYTF
J gene: TRBJ1-1; V gene: TRBV5-4; CDR3 protein: CASSLVGGQEAFF
J gene: TRBJ2-7; V gene: TRBV4-1; CDR3 protein: CASSPTGGSTYEQYF
J gene: TRBJ1-3; V gene: TRBV7-9; CDR3 protein: CASTSGGNSGNTIYF
J gene: TRBJ1-5; V gene: TRBV4-2; CDR3 protein: CASSQVSLGFEDNQPQHF
J gene: TRBJ1-2; V gene: TRBV29-1; CDR3 protein: CSVGRGDSKPYGYTF